The sequence of this T cell receptor beta chain was determined in a study of shared clonotypes between healthy human individuals. Study overall: The study drew on a couple of women and a few men aged 18 to 49 as donors.

V trimming: 0 bases; J trimming: 2 bases; junction bases outside the gene matches: 6. This CDR3 contains 16 residues. Germline CDR1 and CDR2: SGDLS and YYNGEE. Naive-designated CD8 cells lacked CD45RO, were positively enriched for CCR7, and omitted terminally differentiated effector memory CD45RA+ cells. With respect to this clone: Its antigen remains unknown.

An even split of each subset's genomic DNA across several immunoSEQ plates was performed. Profiled with immunoSEQ multiplex PCR; TCRdb holds only in-frame clones, not every one. The sample carries about 2.1 million clones, about 93% recorded once. Whole-study results and caveats: The rarefaction results pointed to incomplete sorted-subset sequencing despite large depth. The researchers took only blood, and tissue repertoires probably look different.

The TCR comes from a young man in good health. Some clones in this sample may be carry-over from other donors' samples. What was sequenced was naive CD8+ T cells from PBMCs. The chain joins TRBV9 to TRBJ2-7; 9 bases are shared with TRBD1. The CDR3 sequence: CASSVGPGQGTYEQYF. CDR3 nucleotide sequence: TGTGCCAGCAGCGTAGGGCCGGGACAGGGCACCTACGAGCAGTACTTC.